A selection of T cell receptor beta chains follows, all from one sample in a study of cytomegalovirus exposure and HLA in healthy donors. Some clones are missing from TCRdb's copy, which holds only in-frame ones; the method was immunoSEQ multiplex PCR. The sample has approximately 190,000 clones, approximately 80% seen once. The material sequenced was PBMCs. Every receptor here comes from a woman aged 45-60 years in good health and CMV-seropositive. Each CDR3 is given with its conserved first and last residue. The D gene is left open where the match is weak. Clone size is given for some rows only: seen once, a few or many times, or a class if the clone is expanded.

j_call	v_call	clone_size	d_call	cdr3_aa	cdr3_nt
TRBJ1-5	TRBV27	.	.	CASSLSGLNQPQHF	TGTGCCAGCAGTTTATCCGGACTCAATCAGCCCCAGCATTTT
TRBJ2-1	TRBV7-6	few	.	CASSLARTSDNEQFF	TGTGCCAGCAGCTTAGCCCGGACTTCCGACAATGAGCAGTTCTTC
TRBJ2-7	TRBV6-5	.	TRBD2	CASSFSGGTTMAEQYF	TGTGCCAGCAGTTTTAGCGGGGGTACAACCATGGCCGAGCAGTACTTC
TRBJ2-5	TRBV7-3	.	TRBD1	CASSLQGTEAETQYF	TGTGCCAGCAGCCTACAGGGGACGGAGGCGGAGACCCAGTACTTC
TRBJ2-7	TRBV6-5	once	TRBD2	CASSKTLADYEQYF	TGTGCCAGCAGTAAAACTCTAGCGGACTACGAGCAGTACTTC
TRBJ2-1	TRBV7-9	.	TRBD2	CASSTRAGGPGNEQFF	TGTGCCAGCAGCACCCGAGCGGGGGGGCCGGGCAATGAGCAGTTCTTC
TRBJ2-5	TRBV5-4	.	.	CASSLRASGETQYF	TGTGCCAGCAGCCTCCGGGCCAGCGGCGAGACCCAGTACTTC
TRBJ1-5	TRBV4-3	.	TRBD1	CASSQDPQGAGSNQPQHF	TGCGCCAGCAGCCAAGATCCACAGGGGGCAGGTAGCAATCAGCCCCAGCATTTT
TRBJ2-2	TRBV4-2	.	.	CASSQDPSTGELFF	TGTGCCAGCAGCCAAGATCCCAGTACCGGGGAGCTGTTTTTT
TRBJ2-3	TRBV5-1	.	TRBD1	CASRLRTGADTQYF	TGCGCCAGCAGGTTACGAACAGGGGCAGATACGCAGTATTTT
TRBJ1-4	TRBV15	.	.	CATSRDIDEKLFF	TGTGCCACCAGCAGAGATATCGATGAAAAACTGTTTTTT
TRBJ1-5	TRBV13	.	.	CASSPRRLAFVYSNQPQHF	TGTGCCAGCAGCCCCCGGAGGTTAGCGTTCGTATATAGCAATCAGCCCCAGCATTTT
TRBJ1-6	TRBV7-9	.	TRBD1	CSSLAGGPYNSPLHF	TGTTCCAGCTTGGCAGGGGGCCCCTATAATTCACCCCTCCACTTT
TRBJ2-1	TRBV25-1	once	TRBD2	CASSRTSGGSSYNEQFF	TGTGCCAGCAGTCGGACTAGCGGGGGATCCTCCTACAATGAGCAGTTCTTC